One and the same sample provided the 30 T cell receptor beta chains below, sequenced in a study of T cells after yellow fever vaccination. MiXCR, run by TCRdb on the 5' RACE reads, gives a single entry per CDR3 protein. The table has some 340,000 distinct CDR3 sequences, approximately 12% seen once. This specimen was CD4+ T cells sorted from PBMCs, taken 45 days after the yellow fever booster vaccination. Receptors were obtained from a man aged 18 to 30 who received the YFV17D yellow fever vaccine.

This clonotype was recorded many times. This chain uses TRBV7-8 with TRBJ2-2, with 7 bases that match TRBD2. V was pared by 3 bases and J by 0 bases, with 4 bases of the junction left unmatched. Germline V CDR1 and CDR2: SGHVS, FQNEAQ. The CDR3 spans 16 residues. The CDR3 region is CASSFPGLPNTGELFF. The CDR3 nucleotides are TGTGCCAGCAGCTTTCCGGGACTACCGAACACCGGGGAGCTGTTTTTT.

The rearrangement uses TRBV6-5 and TRBJ1-5; a possible D gene is TRBD1 (6 bases). Between the trimmed V and J ends, which lost 5 bases and 7 bases, there was a span of 12 bases. CDR3 length: 13 amino acids. Germline CDR1 and CDR2: MNHEY and SVGAGI. CDR3 bases: TGTGCCAGCAGTGGAGACAGGCACCAGCCCCAGCATTTT. Protein: CASSGDRHQPQHF.

This clonotype was observed a handful of times. The chain combines TRBV20-1 with TRBJ1-2; weak D call: TRBD1 (5 bases). V shed 5 bases and J shed 3 bases, with 13 bases lying between them. There are 13 residues in the CDR3. Germline CDR1 DFQATT, CDR2 SNEGSKA (reference sequence). CDR3: CSAPTGGDYGYTF. The CDR3 region has the DNA TGCAGTGCTCCCACCGGGGGGGACTATGGCTACACCTTC.

This clonotype was detected a few times. The chain is built from TRBV21-1 and TRBJ2-5; the D call in the table, TRBD2, was not verified against the DNA. TRBV21-1 is a pseudogene. This CDR3 is built from 19 residues. CDR3 in amino acids: CASSSQIGLAGGPGETQYF. CDR3 in DNA: TGTGCCAGCAGCAGCCAAATCGGACTAGCGGGGGGGCCTGGAGAGACCCAGTACTTC.

The rearrangement uses TRBV6-1 and TRBJ2-7; weak D call: TRBD2 (5 bases). CDR1 and CDR2 (germline): MNHNS, SASEGT. The CDR3 sequence is 15 residues long. The ends were cut back, 7 bases at V and 1 base at J, with 17 bases in the middle. The CDR3 DNA is TGTGCCAGCACCGAGGGCTACCAGCCTTCCTACGAGCAGTACGTC. This sequence encodes CASTEGYQPSYEQYV.

This clonotype was seen a few times. The genes are TRBV9 and TRBJ1-6, with TRBD1 matching over 7 bases. This CDR3 is built from 16 residues. With V trimmed by 4 bases and J by 0 bases, 4 bases remained unmatched. Looked up from germline, CDR1 is SGDLS and CDR2 is YYNGEE. In nucleotides, the CDR3 is TGTGCCAGCAGCCCAGGGGGGGTCTCCTATAATTCACCCCTCCACTTT. Its translation is CASSPGGVSYNSPLHF.

The rearrangement uses TRBV11-2 and TRBJ2-1; 9 bases agree with TRBD1. CDR1 and CDR2 from the germline V gene are SGHAT and FQNNGV. V lost 3 bases and J lost 6; bases outside the gene matches: 6. The CDR3 runs to 15 residues. CDR3 sequence reads: CASSLGPGQGNEQFF. The CDR3 bases are TGTGCCAGCAGCTTGGGTCCGGGACAGGGCAATGAGCAGTTCTTC.

This clonotype was observed a handful of times. CDR3: CASSQDCGLAAINNQPQHF. For the CDR3, the DNA is TGTGCCAGCAGCCAAGATTGTGGATTGGCCGCCATTAACAATCAGCCCCAGCATTTT. V gene TRBV3-2 combines with J gene TRBJ1-5. TRBV3-2 is a pseudogene locus. This CDR3 spans 19 amino acids.

This clonotype was detected ten times or more. The rearrangement uses TRBV12-3 or TRBV12-4 and TRBJ1-2; 7 bases are a match to TRBD1. Trimming took 7 bases from V and 0 from J; bases not matched to a gene: 5. The CDR3 is 14 amino acids. This CDR3 reads CASTRDSPNYGYTF. CDR3 nucleotides: TGTGCCAGCACGCGGGACAGCCCTAACTATGGCTACACCTTC.

This clonotype was observed a handful of times. The chain carries TRBV7-9 and TRBJ1-4; 8 nucleotides align to TRBD1. Trimming took 5 bases from V and 6 from J; bases not matched to a gene: 5. Looked up from germline, CDR1 is SEHNR and CDR2 is FQNEAQ (reference sequence). This CDR3 region has 14 residues. As DNA, the CDR3 is TGTGCCAGCAGCCGCAGGGGGCGGGATGAAAAACTGTTTTTT. Translating it yields CASSRRGRDEKLFF.

This clonotype was detected a few times. This chain connects TRBV5-1 to TRBJ2-1; possible D gene TRBD2, 6 bases. Germline CDR1 and CDR2: SGHRS and YFSETQ. CDR3 length: 15 residues. The V gene lost 0 bases and the J gene lost 3 bases, with 10 bases spanning the gap. CDR3 amino acids: CASSLGGAGYNEQFF. CDR3 nucleotide sequence: TGCGCCAGCAGCTTGGGCGGGGCTGGCTACAATGAGCAGTTCTTC.

The CDR3 DNA sequence: TGTGCCAGCAGCCAGAGCACTCTAGGTAATGGCTACACCTTC. Its translation: CASSQSTLGNGYTF. The chain recombines TRBV3-1 with TRBJ1-2, with D hard to call. Germline V gene lookup returns CDR1 LGHDT and CDR2 YNNKEL (reference sequence). The CDR3 is 14 residues long. Trimming left V 3 bases short and J 6 bases short, with 14 bases between.

On this clonotype itself: At one of its ends the junction is not consistent with the germline gene, which may arise from a read error. The chain couples TRBV2 to TRBJ2-7, with D possibly TRBD1 on 5 matching bases. Germline CDR1 SNHLY, CDR2 FYNNEI. The CDR3 has 12 amino acids. The CDR3, as DNA: TGTGCCGGCAGGGTTTGGGCCTACGAGCAGTACTTC. It codes for CAGRVWAYEQYF.

The chain carries TRBV20-1 and TRBJ2-5, with no clear D. There are 12 residues in the CDR3. V was pared by 1 base and J by 4 bases, with 7 bases between. Germline-derived CDR1 and CDR2 are DFQATT and SNEGSKA (reference sequence). The CDR3 loop is CSARVGTETQYF. In DNA form, the CDR3 reads TGCAGTGCTAGAGTTGGTACAGAGACCCAGTACTTC.

The rearrangement joins TRBV3-1 to TRBJ2-2; perhaps TRBD2 as D (7 bases). The germline V gene encodes CDR1 LGHDT and CDR2 YNNKEL (reference sequence). This CDR3 has 13 amino acids. V gave up 6 bases and J gave up 6 bases, with 11 bases separating them. CDR3 amino acids: CASSGGGAGELFF. The CDR3 DNA reads TGTGCCAGCAGTGGAGGGGGGGCCGGGGAGCTGTTTTTT. The complete variable domain, with remaining parts taken from reference TRBV3-1 and TRBJ2-2, reads DTAVSQTPKYLVTQMGNDKSIKCEQNLGHDTMYWYKQDSKKFLKIMFSYNNKELIINETVPNRFSPKSPDKAHLNLHINSLELGDSAVYFCASSGGGAGELFFGEGSRLTVL.

This clonotype appeared a few times. The CDR3 loop reads CASRARGSGRSYEQYV. The CDR3, as DNA: TGTGCCAGCAGGGCCCGGGGTAGCGGGCGCTCCTACGAGCAGTACGTC. This rearrangement joins TRBV12-3 or TRBV12-4 to TRBJ2-7, with 7 nucleotides matching TRBD2. J lost 0 bases, V lost 6 bases, and 11 bases had no gene match. This CDR3 is built from 16 residues.

This clonotype has a count of ten or more. The V and J genes are TRBV6-6 and TRBJ2-6; no reliable D call. The germline V and J ends were trimmed by 7 bases and 6 bases, with 16 bases remaining between them. The CDR3 consists of 15 residues. Germline values: CDR1 MNHNY, CDR2 SVGAGI (reference sequence). CDR3 nucleotides: TGTGCCAGCATACCCCAATCGTCGGAGGCCAACGTCCTGACTTTC. It translates to CASIPQSSEANVLTF.

J is TRBJ2-3 and V is TRBV7-9, with D unresolved. The CDR3 loop spans 16 amino acids. V lost 1 base, J lost 1 base, and 12 bases lay in between. Germline values: CDR1 SEHNR, CDR2 FQNEAQ (reference sequence). The CDR3 sequence is CASSLVSSSGTDTQYF. In DNA form, the CDR3 reads TGTGCCAGCAGCTTAGTCTCCTCATCTGGCACAGATACGCAGTATTTT.

Of note for this clonotype: A much more abundant neighbour one base away suggests this may be a read error. The chain carries TRBV4-3 and TRBJ2-2; D possibly uses TRBD1 or TRBD2 (6 bases each). V lost 0 bases to trimming and J lost 3 bases, with 11 bases between them. Germline loops: CDR1 LGHNA, CDR2 YSLEER. CDR3 length: 16 amino acids. The CDR3 protein is CASSQEWGAYTGELFF. The CDR3, as DNA: TGCGCCAGCAGCCAAGAATGGGGGGCCTACACCGGGGAGCTGTTTTTT.

The chain carries TRBV10-3 and TRBJ1-5; perhaps TRBD1 as D (5 bases). The CDR3 has 17 amino acids. In germline, CDR1 is ENHRY, CDR2 SYGVKD. The V end lost 0 bases, the J end lost 4 bases, and 16 bases lay between the germline ends. CDR3 amino acids: CAISESGTTTKNQPQHF. The CDR3 nucleotides are TGTGCCATCAGTGAGTCGGGGACCACGACAAAAAATCAGCCCCAGCATTTT.

J is TRBJ1-6 and V is TRBV6-5; weak D call: TRBD1 (6 bases). CDR3 length: 15 amino acids. Trimming left V 7 bases short and J 8 bases short, with 18 bases between. Per the germline V gene, CDR1 is MNHEY and CDR2 is SVGAGI. CDR3 amino acids: CASTRGRRGYSPLHF. CDR3 sequence (DNA): TGTGCCAGCACCCGCGGACGCAGGGGCTATTCACCCCTCCACTTT.

The rearrangement joins TRBV7-9 to TRBJ2-2, with a possible D match to TRBD1 (5 bases). CDR1 and CDR2 from the germline V gene are SEHNR and FQNEAQ (reference sequence). The CDR3 extends over 15 amino acids. V lost 6 bases and J lost 3, with 14 bases in between. This CDR3 reads CASRPDRRHTGELFF. CDR3 in DNA: TGTGCCAGCAGACCTGACAGACGGCACACCGGGGAGCTGTTTTTT.

This clonotype was seen only a few times. The rearrangement joins TRBV20-1 to TRBJ1-1; D possibly corresponds to TRBD1 (6 bases). Germline V gene data show CDR1 as DFQATT and CDR2 as SNEGSKA (reference sequence). The V end was cut by 5 bases, the J end by 8 bases, with 12 bases between. This CDR3 has 11 residues. CDR3 DNA sequence: TGCAGTGCTTACAGGGAGGTGGAAGCTTTCTTT. Translation gives CSAYREVEAFF.

This clonotype was detected only a few times. At one of its ends the junction is not consistent with the germline gene, which may arise from a read error. V is TRBV10-3 and J is TRBJ2-3; the match to TRBD2 covers 10 bases. The CDR3 is 15 amino acids. The V gene's germline CDR1 is ENHRY and CDR2 SYGVKD. The CDR3, as DNA: TGTGCCACCAGTCAGCAGCTAGCGGGGGCAGATACGCAGTATTTT. Translating it yields CATSQQLAGADTQYF.

The chain employs TRBV7-3 and TRBJ1-1; perhaps TRBD1 as D (5 bases). Trimming removed 6 bases at V and 2 bases at J, with 10 bases between. CDR1 and CDR2 from the germline V gene are SGHTA and FQGTGA. The CDR3 consists of 13 residues. CDR3 nucleotide sequence: TGTGCCAGCAGTTCACAGGACAACACTGAAGCTTTCTTT. Residues: CASSSQDNTEAFF.

This clonotype was observed a handful of times. J is TRBJ2-2 and V is TRBV24-1, with unresolved D. V lost 1 base and J lost 1, with 6 bases in between. The CDR3 totals 15 residues. Germline CDR1 is KGHDR and CDR2 is SFDVKD. The CDR3 is CATSDFSENTGELFF. CDR3 in DNA: TGTGCCACCAGTGATTTTTCAGAGAACACCGGGGAGCTGTTTTTT.

There are many counts of this clonotype. The genes are TRBV9 and TRBJ2-3; 10 bases align to TRBD2. V was pared by 3 bases and J by 2 bases, with 9 bases of the junction left unmatched. Germline values: CDR1 SGDLS, CDR2 YYNGEE. This CDR3 is 17 amino acids long. In DNA, the CDR3 is TGTGCCAGCAGCGCCGGCGTGGGACTAGCGTTCACAGATACGCAGTATTTT. Its translation is CASSAGVGLAFTDTQYF.

This clonotype was seen at least ten times. The gene calls are TRBV11-2 and TRBJ2-1; D is possibly TRBD1 (5 bases). Germline CDR1 and CDR2: SGHAT and FQNNGV. The V end lost 3 bases, the J end lost 2 bases, and 11 bases lay between the germline ends. There are 15 residues in the CDR3. The CDR3 DNA is TGTGCCAGCAGCTTGAGGACACGGACCTACAATGAGCAGTTCTTC. It is translated as CASSLRTRTYNEQFF.

This clonotype was counted between two and nine times. The chain carries TRBV7-6 and TRBJ2-5, with TRBD2 matching 7 bases. V was pared by 4 bases and J by 5 bases, with 4 bases of the junction left unmatched. The CDR3 loop spans 13 amino acids. Germline CDR1 is SGHVS and CDR2 is FNYEAQ. The CDR3 sequence: CASSSGREETQYF. Written as DNA, the CDR3 is TGTGCCAGCAGCTCAGGGAGGGAGGAGACCCAGTACTTC. Full variable domain (remainder filled in from reference TRBV7-6 and TRBJ2-5): GAGVSQSPRYKVTKRGQDVALRCDPISGHVSLYWYRQALGQGPEFLTYFNYEAQQDKSGLPNDRFSAERPEGSISTLTIQRTEQRDSAMYRCASSSGREETQYFGPGTRLLVL.

The rearrangement uses TRBV7-2 and TRBJ2-3; 8 positions agree with TRBD2. The CDR3 totals 14 residues. V lost 4 bases, J lost 5 bases, and 5 bases stayed unmatched. Germline V lookup: CDR1 SGHTA, CDR2 FQGNSA. As DNA, the CDR3 is TGTGCCAGCAGCTGGGGACTAGGGCTAGATACGCAGTATTTT. This translates into CASSWGLGLDTQYF.